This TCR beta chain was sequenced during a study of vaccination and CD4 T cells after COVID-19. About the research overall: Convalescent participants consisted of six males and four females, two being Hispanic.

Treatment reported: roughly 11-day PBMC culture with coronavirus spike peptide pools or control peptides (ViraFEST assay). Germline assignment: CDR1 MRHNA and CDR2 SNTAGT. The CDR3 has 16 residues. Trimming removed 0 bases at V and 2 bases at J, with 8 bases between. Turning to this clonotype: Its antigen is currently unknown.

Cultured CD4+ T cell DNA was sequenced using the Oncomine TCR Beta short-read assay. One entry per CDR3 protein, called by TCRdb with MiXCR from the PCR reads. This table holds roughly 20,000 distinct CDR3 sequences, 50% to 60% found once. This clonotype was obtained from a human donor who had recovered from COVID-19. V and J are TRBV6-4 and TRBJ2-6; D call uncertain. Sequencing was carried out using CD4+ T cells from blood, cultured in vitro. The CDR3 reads CASSDSTGAGANVLTF. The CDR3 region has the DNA TGTGCCAGCAGTGACTCAACTGGGGCTGGGGCCAACGTCCTGACTTTC.